This entry features one T cell receptor (beta chain) sequence. This entry is derived from a study of blood T cell repertoires in COVID-19. Sequenced by immunoSEQ multiplex PCR; TCRdb stores in-frame clones only, minus some. Here the sample spans roughly 280,000 clones, over 75% being singletons. Enrollees, roughly 18 to 90 years old, lived in approximately 24 US areas. Clinical history reported by participants formed the basis on which cohorts were assigned. The study counted Cohort 3 donors as recovered given two negative PCRs, clearance, or symptom resolution. Germline-derived CDR1 and CDR2 are MGHDK and SYGVNS. The CDR3 length is 14 residues. Germline trimming cut 6 bases from V and 1 base from J; bases unmatched to any gene: 4.

The source material was PBMCs or T cells enriched from blood (not recorded which). The chain carries TRBV25-1 and TRBJ2-7, with TRBD2 identical over 9 bases. This TCR came from a woman between 18 and 29 years old who had recovered from COVID-19. CDR3 amino acids: CASRSSGKSYEQYF. CDR3 in DNA: TGTGCCAGCAGGTCTAGCGGGAAGTCCTACGAGCAGTACTTC.